The clone carrying this T cell receptor beta chain was observed at least ten times. The target antigen is unknown. These data come from a study of T-cell reconstitution after alpha-beta-depleted transplantation in children. Overall study results and limits: T-cell numbers and diversity one year post-transplant derived largely from freshly generated T cells. There were some patients whose high TCRbeta diversity at day 60 came from surviving recipient T cells and thymic progenitors. At around two months after transplant, the alpha-beta T cells were reportedly derived from several hundred expanded clones that came from non-depleted graft cells.

Researchers prepared the TCRbeta library using unique molecular identifiers, the study reports. Using its own MiXCR run on the PCR reads, TCRdb lists one record per CDR3 protein. Of under 5,500 distinct CDR3 sequences listed, around 25% are singletons. The specimen comprised PBMCs, mostly from graft donor cells, sampled 60 days after TCRalphabeta/CD19-depleted stem cell transplant. This TCR was sampled from a boy younger than two who had a stem cell transplant for SCID, so the T cells may come from the graft donor.

The CDR3 region is CASSRTGYNSPLHF. The CDR3 coding sequence is TGTGCCAGCAGCAGGACAGGGTACAATTCACCCCTCCACTTT. The V and J genes are TRBV6-6 and TRBJ1-6, with 8 bases matching TRBD1. Germline-derived CDR1 and CDR2 are MNHNY and SVGAGI (reference sequence). The length of the CDR3 is 14 residues. Trimming took 6 bases from V and 7 from J; bases not matched to a gene: 5.